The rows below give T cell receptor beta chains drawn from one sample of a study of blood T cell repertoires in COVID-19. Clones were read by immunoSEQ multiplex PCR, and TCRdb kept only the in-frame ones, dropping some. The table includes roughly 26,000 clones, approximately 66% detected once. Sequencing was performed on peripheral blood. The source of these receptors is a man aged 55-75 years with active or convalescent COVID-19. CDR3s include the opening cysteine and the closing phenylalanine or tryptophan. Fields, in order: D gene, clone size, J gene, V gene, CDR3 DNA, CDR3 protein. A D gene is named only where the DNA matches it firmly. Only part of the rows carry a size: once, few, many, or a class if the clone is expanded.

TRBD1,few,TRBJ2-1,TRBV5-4,TGTGCCAGCAGCTTGACAGGGGAGACTGAGCAGTTCTTC,CASSLTGETEQFF
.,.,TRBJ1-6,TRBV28,TGTGCCAGCAGAAATCGCAGGGGTGGGAATTCACCCCTCCACTTT,CASRNRRGGNSPLHF
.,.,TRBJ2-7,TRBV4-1,TGCGCCAGCAGCCAAGACCGAACCTACAGCTCCTACGAGCAGTACTTC,CASSQDRTYSSYEQYF
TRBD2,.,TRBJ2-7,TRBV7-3,TGTGCCAGCAGTCGAGGTAGCGGGGGGTCCGGGTACGAGCAGTACTTC,CASSRGSGGSGYEQYF
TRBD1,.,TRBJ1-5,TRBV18,TGTGCCAGCACGGACAGGGCGTCCCGTCAGCCCCAGCATTTT,CASTDRASRQPQHF
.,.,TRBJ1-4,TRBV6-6,TGTGCCAGCAGACCGGACACCACAACTAATGAAAAACTGTTTTTT,CASRPDTTTNEKLFF
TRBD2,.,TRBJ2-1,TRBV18,TGTGCCAGCTCACCAGCGGGAGGGCCAGGGGGTGAGCAGTTCTTC,CASSPAGGPGGEQFF
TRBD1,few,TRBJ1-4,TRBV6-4,TGTGCCAGCAGTGACTCGAGCAGGGGGCACGAAAAACTGTTTTTT,CASSDSSRGHEKLFF
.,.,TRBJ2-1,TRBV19,TGTGCCAGTAGGGGGACTGGAGGGGCCAATGAGCAGTTCTTC,CASRGTGGANEQFF
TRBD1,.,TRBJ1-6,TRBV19,TGTGCCAGTAGAAGAAACCGGGACAGGAACTATAATTCACCCCTCCACTTT,CASRRNRDRNYNSPLHF
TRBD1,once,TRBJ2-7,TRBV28,TGTGCCAGCAGTTTCGGACAGGGGGTAAGGTCCCCCTACGAGCAGTACTTC,CASSFGQGVRSPYEQYF
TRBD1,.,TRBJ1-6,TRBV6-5,TGTGCCAGCAGTCGGGACAGGAATAATTCACCCCTCCACTTT,CASSRDRNNSPLHF
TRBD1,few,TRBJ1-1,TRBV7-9,TGTGCCAGCAGCTTATGGGACAGCATTGAAGCTTTCTTT,CASSLWDSIEAFF
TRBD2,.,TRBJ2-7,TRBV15,TGTGCCACCAGCAGAACCCCCGCGGGAGGTTCCTCCTACGAGCAGTACTTC,CATSRTPAGGSSYEQYF
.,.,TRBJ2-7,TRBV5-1,TGCGCCAGCAGCTTGGTCCAGGATCGCGAGCAGTACTTC,CASSLVQDREQYF
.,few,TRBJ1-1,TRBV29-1,TGCAGCGTTGACAGGGGCACTGAAGCTTTCTTT,CSVDRGTEAFF
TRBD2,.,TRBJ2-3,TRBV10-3,TGTGCCATCAAAGGGACTAGCGGGACAGATACGCAGTATTTT,CAIKGTSGTDTQYF
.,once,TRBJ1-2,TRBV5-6,TGTGCCAGCAGCTCGGCAGGGGTGGGCTACGCCTTC,CASSSAGVGYAF
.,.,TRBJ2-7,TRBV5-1,TGCGCCAGCAGCTTGGCAGCAGGGGCAACCTACGAGCAGTACTTC,CASSLAAGATYEQYF
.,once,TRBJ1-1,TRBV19,TGTGCCAGTAGACTAAGGTTGATTTTGGACACTGAAGCTTTCTTT,CASRLRLILDTEAFF
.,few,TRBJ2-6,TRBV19,TGTGCCAGTAGTACCTCCAGGGATTCTGGGGCCAACGTCCTGACTTTC,CASSTSRDSGANVLTF
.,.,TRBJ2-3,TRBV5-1,TGCGCCAGCAGCACCGACACGAGCTCAACACGCACAGATACGCAGTATTTT,CASSTDTSSTRTDTQYF
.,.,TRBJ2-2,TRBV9,TGTGCCAGCAGCGTAGACTTCGGGGAGCTGTTTTTT,CASSVDFGELFF
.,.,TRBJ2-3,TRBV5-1,TGCGCCAGCAGTTCGGTTGGGGCTAACACAGATACGCAGTATTTT,CASSSVGANTDTQYF
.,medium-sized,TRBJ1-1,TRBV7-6,TGTGCCAGCAGCTTAGGAACCGAGGGGGGGAGGGCTGAAGCTTTCTTT,CASSLGTEGGRAEAFF
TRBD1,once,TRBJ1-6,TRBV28,TGTGCCAGCAGTTTATCCCCCTGGACAGGGGGCGATTCACCCCTCCACTTT,CASSLSPWTGGDSPLHF
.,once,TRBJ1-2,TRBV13,TGTGCCAGCAGCTCTAGCGGGGAGGTCTATGGCTACACCTTC,CASSSSGEVYGYTF
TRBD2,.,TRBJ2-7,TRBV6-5,TGTGCCAGCAGTTACTCGTTTTCTAGCGGGAGCTACGAGCAGTACTTC,CASSYSFSSGSYEQYF
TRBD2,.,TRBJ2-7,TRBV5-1,TGCGCCAGCAGATTAAGTACTAGCGGGAACTACGAGCAGTACTTC,CASRLSTSGNYEQYF
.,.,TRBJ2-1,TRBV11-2,TGTGCCAGCAGCTTATGGCAGGGATACAATGAGCAGTTCTTC,CASSLWQGYNEQFF
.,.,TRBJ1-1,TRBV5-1,TGCGCCAGCAGCTTGGGACAGCCTCTGAACACTGAAGCTTTCTTT,CASSLGQPLNTEAFF
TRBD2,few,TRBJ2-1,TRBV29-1,TGCAGCGTATCGAGCGGGGGGGCCCCGAATGAGCAGTTCTTC,CSVSSGGAPNEQFF
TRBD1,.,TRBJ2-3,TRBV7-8,TGTGCCAGCAGCTCGGGACAGCTCACAGATACGCAGTATTTT,CASSSGQLTDTQYF
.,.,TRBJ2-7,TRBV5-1,TGCGCCAGCAGCTTACTCAGGGGCCGAGAGCAGTACTTC,CASSLLRGREQYF
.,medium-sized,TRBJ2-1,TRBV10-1,TGCGCCAGCAGTTTGGCAGGGGCCAATGAGCAGTTCTTC,CASSLAGANEQFF
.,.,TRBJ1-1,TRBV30,TGTGCCTGGATGGTGCCAGGTCGGCACACTGAAGCTTTCTTT,CAWMVPGRHTEAFF
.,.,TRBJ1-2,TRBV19,TGTGCCAGCAGGCGGGGGGGGGAAGGACTAAAAGATGGCTACACCTTC,CASRRGGEGLKDGYTF
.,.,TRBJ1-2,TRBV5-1,TGCGCCAGCAGCGACAGTACTAACTATGGCTACACCTTC,CASSDSTNYGYTF
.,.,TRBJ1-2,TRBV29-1,TGCAGCGTACTACAGGGCTATGGCTACACCTTC,CSVLQGYGYTF
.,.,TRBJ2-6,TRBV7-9,TGTGCCAGCGAGAGAAGCTCTGGGGCCAACGTCCTGACTTTC,CASERSSGANVLTF
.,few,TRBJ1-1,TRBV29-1,TGCAGCGTTGACGCAGGGACTGAAGCTTTCTTT,CSVDAGTEAFF
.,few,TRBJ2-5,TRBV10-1,TGCGCCAGCTCAGGACAGTACCAAGAGACCCAGTACTTC,CASSGQYQETQYF
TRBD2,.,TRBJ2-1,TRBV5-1,TGCGCCAGCAGCTTGGATAGGACTAGCGGTTTGCCCTACAATGAGCAGTTCTTC,CASSLDRTSGLPYNEQFF
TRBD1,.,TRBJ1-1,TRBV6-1,TGTGCCAGCAGTGAACCGGGACAGGGAAGGTTTGGGGCTTTCTTT,CASSEPGQGRFGAFF
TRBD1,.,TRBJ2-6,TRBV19,TGTGCCAGTAGTCCTTCAGGACAGGGGACTGGGGCCAACGTCCTGACTTTC,CASSPSGQGTGANVLTF
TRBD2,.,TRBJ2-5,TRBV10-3,TGTGCCATCAGTGAGCCGGTGGGACTAGCGGGACAAGAGACCCAGTACTTC,CAISEPVGLAGQETQYF
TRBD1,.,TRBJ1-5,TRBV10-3,TGTGCCATCAGTGACGCGGACAGGAATCAGCCCCAGCATTTT,CAISDADRNQPQHF
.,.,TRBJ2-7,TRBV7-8,TGTGCCAGCAGCTTAGCGCATCTAGGCTACGAGCAGTACTTC,CASSLAHLGYEQYF
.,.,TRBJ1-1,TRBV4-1,TGCGCCAGCAATCAACCGGAGAGGGGGTGGACTGAAGCTTTCTTT,CASNQPERGWTEAFF
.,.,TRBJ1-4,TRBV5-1,TGCGCCAGTAGCTTGGACGGTACCCCCGAAAAACTGTTTTTT,CASSLDGTPEKLFF
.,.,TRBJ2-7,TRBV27,TGTGCCAGCAGTCCGCGGGCCTCGGACCCCTACGAGCAGTACTTC,CASSPRASDPYEQYF
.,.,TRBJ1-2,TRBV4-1,TGCGCCAGCAGCCAAGAGCCGGGGGAGGGGTATGGCTACACCTTC,CASSQEPGEGYGYTF
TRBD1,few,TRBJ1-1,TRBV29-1,TGCAGCGTTGACAAACAGGGGCGCGCTGAAGCTTTCTTT,CSVDKQGRAEAFF
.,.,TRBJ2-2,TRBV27,TGTGCCAGCAGTTTTCGGCAGGGAAGAACCGGGGAGCTGTTTTTT,CASSFRQGRTGELFF